This entry is about one T cell receptor beta chain. Antigen unknown. The data originate from a study of CD4+ T cells in melanoma. Study-wide results and limits: CD8+ T cell, macrophage and B cell function reportedly correlated with neoantigen-specific CD4+ T cells. In melanoma, neoantigen-specific CD4+ T cells reportedly differed in differentiation state.

The CDR3 has 16 amino acids. J was trimmed by 6 bases and V by 1 base; bases with no gene match: 3. Germline CDR1 is KGHSH and CDR2 is LQKENI. Some clones are missing from TCRdb's copy, which holds only in-frame ones; the method was immunoSEQ multiplex PCR. The sample lists about 110,000 clones; 80% to 95% were seen once. The rearrangement joins TRBV18 to TRBJ2-2, with TRBD2 matching over 12 bases. Material: peripheral blood. The TCR originated in a human donor with melanoma. The CDR3, as DNA: TGTGCCAGCTCACCACGACTAGCGGGAGAATCCGGGGAGCTGTTTTTT. Amino acid sequence: CASSPRLAGESGELFF.